Only a few counts were recorded for the clone carrying this TCR beta chain. The antigen is unknown. Sequenced with the Oncomine TCR Beta short-read assay was DNA taken from cultured CD4+ T cells. TCRdb called the PCR reads again in MiXCR, with one record for every CDR3 protein. The table has some 15,000 distinct CDR3 sequences, 36% seen once. Trimming cost V 4 bases and J 12 bases; bases outside gene matches: 8. This CDR3 has 13 amino acids. CDR1 is LNHDA and CDR2 is SQIVND in the germline V gene (reference sequence). Treatment given: roughly 10-day PBMC culture with coronavirus spike peptide pools or control peptides (ViraFEST assay). This sample stems from a study of vaccination and CD4 T cells after COVID-19.

This TCR was recovered from a human donor with COVID-19. The specimen sequenced was cultured CD4+ T cells from blood. The V and J genes are TRBV19 and TRBJ2-1; 8 nucleotides agree with TRBD1. The CDR3 DNA is TGTGCCAGTAGTACCGGGACAGGCGCGGGGCAGTTCTTC. This codes for CASSTGTGAGQFF.